Listed below are T cell receptor beta chains from one sample, sequenced in a study of cytomegalovirus exposure and HLA in healthy donors. Measured with immunoSEQ multiplex PCR; TCRdb has only the in-frame clones, and not every one. This sample carries 80,000 to 95,000 clones, around 79% of them seen once, and the ten largest clones take about 6.1%. Specimen: PBMCs. All receptors derive from a female donor in good health and CMV-seronegative. CDR3s include the opening cysteine and the closing phenylalanine or tryptophan. The order of the fields is CDR3 length, D gene, J gene, V gene, clone size, CDR3 DNA, CDR3 protein. D genes are given only for firm matches. Rows give clone size only sometimes, using once, few, many, or a class for an expanded clone.

len: 16
d_gene: TRBD2
j_gene: TRBJ2-7
v_gene: TRBV11-2
abundance: -
CDR3nt: TGTGCCAGCAGCTACCAAGGACTAGCGAGGACCTACGAGCAGTACTTC
CDR3aa: CASSYQGLARTYEQYF

len: 13
d_gene: -
j_gene: TRBJ2-3
v_gene: TRBV6-5
abundance: -
CDR3nt: TGTGCCAGCAGTTACTCAGGGGGAGATACGCAGTATTTT
CDR3aa: CASSYSGGDTQYF

len: 13
d_gene: TRBD1
j_gene: TRBJ1-2
v_gene: TRBV23-1
abundance: -
CDR3nt: TGCGCCAGCAGGACCGACAGGGGCTATGGCTACACCTTC
CDR3aa: CASRTDRGYGYTF

len: 13
d_gene: TRBD2
j_gene: TRBJ2-5
v_gene: TRBV7-9
abundance: -
CDR3nt: TGTGCCAGCAGTTGGACTAGCACTGAGACCCAGTACTTC
CDR3aa: CASSWTSTETQYF

len: 13
d_gene: TRBD2
j_gene: TRBJ2-7
v_gene: TRBV2
abundance: -
CDR3nt: TGTGCCAGCACCCCCAGTCTAGCGGGAGAGTTGTACTTC
CDR3aa: CASTPSLAGELYF

len: 13
d_gene: -
j_gene: TRBJ2-7
v_gene: TRBV4-3
abundance: -
CDR3nt: TGCGCCAGCAGCCCGGAGGGTCACGGCGAGCAGTACTTC
CDR3aa: CASSPEGHGEQYF

len: 17
d_gene: TRBD2
j_gene: TRBJ2-1
v_gene: TRBV5-6
abundance: -
CDR3nt: TGTGCCAGCAGCTCTGGCACAGGACTAGCGGGGTACAATGAGCAGTTCTTC
CDR3aa: CASSSGTGLAGYNEQFF

len: 16
d_gene: TRBD2
j_gene: TRBJ2-2
v_gene: TRBV13
abundance: -
CDR3nt: TGTGCCAGCAGCTTAAGGCGGGGGGCATACACCGGGGAGCTGTTTTTT
CDR3aa: CASSLRRGAYTGELFF

len: 13
d_gene: -
j_gene: TRBJ1-5
v_gene: TRBV18
abundance: -
CDR3nt: TGTGCCAGCTCACCATCCCCAGATCAGCCCCAGCATTTT
CDR3aa: CASSPSPDQPQHF

len: 15
d_gene: -
j_gene: TRBJ2-7
v_gene: TRBV6-5
abundance: once
CDR3nt: TGTGCCAGCAGTTACCCACGGACAGCCTCCTACGAGCAGTACTTC
CDR3aa: CASSYPRTASYEQYF

len: 11
d_gene: -
j_gene: TRBJ1-1
v_gene: TRBV7-9
abundance: -
CDR3nt: TGTGCCGTCCCGGCACCTCCAGGGGCTTTCTTT
CDR3aa: CAVPAPPGAFF

len: 15
d_gene: TRBD2
j_gene: TRBJ2-1
v_gene: TRBV30
abundance: -
CDR3nt: TGTGCCTGGAGTTTGACTAGCGGGCTCTACAATGAGCAGTTCTTC
CDR3aa: CAWSLTSGLYNEQFF

len: 14
d_gene: TRBD1
j_gene: TRBJ1-4
v_gene: TRBV28
abundance: -
CDR3nt: TGTGCCAGCAGTAACAGGGGTAGTAATGAAAAACTGTTTTTT
CDR3aa: CASSNRGSNEKLFF

len: 16
d_gene: TRBD2
j_gene: TRBJ2-5
v_gene: TRBV2
abundance: -
CDR3nt: TGTGCCAGCAGGCCCACGGGGACTAGCGGGAGGAAGACCCAGTACTTC
CDR3aa: CASRPTGTSGRKTQYF

len: 15
d_gene: -
j_gene: TRBJ1-3
v_gene: TRBV6-5
abundance: -
CDR3nt: TGTGCCAGCACCCTTGTAGAAGGAGCCGGAAACACCATATATTTT
CDR3aa: CASTLVEGAGNTIYF

len: 15
d_gene: -
j_gene: TRBJ1-1
v_gene: TRBV9
abundance: few
CDR3nt: TGTGCCAGCAGCGTAGGTGACCGACTGATACCTGAAGCTTTCTTT
CDR3aa: CASSVGDRLIPEAFF

len: 14
d_gene: TRBD1
j_gene: TRBJ1-4
v_gene: TRBV28
abundance: -
CDR3nt: TGTGCCAGCAGTTGGAGGGACAGCGATGAAAAACTGTTTTTT
CDR3aa: CASSWRDSDEKLFF

len: 14
d_gene: -
j_gene: TRBJ1-3
v_gene: TRBV5-1
abundance: once
CDR3nt: TGCGCCAGCAGCTTGGGCTCGGCTGGAAACACCATATATTTT
CDR3aa: CASSLGSAGNTIYF

len: 14
d_gene: TRBD1
j_gene: TRBJ1-5
v_gene: TRBV7-9
abundance: few
CDR3nt: TGTGCCAGCAGCCTAGGACAGGGCGGGCAGCCCCAGCATTTT
CDR3aa: CASSLGQGGQPQHF

len: 15
d_gene: TRBD2
j_gene: TRBJ2-1
v_gene: TRBV7-3
abundance: -
CDR3nt: TGTGCCAGCAGCCTAGGACTAGCGGGGGACAATGAGCAGTTCTTC
CDR3aa: CASSLGLAGDNEQFF

len: 16
d_gene: TRBD1
j_gene: TRBJ2-2
v_gene: TRBV29-1
abundance: -
CDR3nt: TGCAGCGTTGACTCAGGACAGGGGGTCGGAGGCGGGGAGCTGTTTTTT
CDR3aa: CSVDSGQGVGGGELFF

len: 14
d_gene: TRBD1
j_gene: TRBJ1-2
v_gene: TRBV7-2
abundance: -
CDR3nt: TGTGCCAGCAGCTCCCGGGACAGGGGACATGGCTACACCTTC
CDR3aa: CASSSRDRGHGYTF

len: 15
d_gene: -
j_gene: TRBJ2-4
v_gene: TRBV28
abundance: -
CDR3nt: TGTGCCAGCAGTTTATGGGACAGAGACAAAAACATTCAGTACTTC
CDR3aa: CASSLWDRDKNIQYF

len: 14
d_gene: -
j_gene: TRBJ2-1
v_gene: TRBV2
abundance: -
CDR3nt: TGTGCCAGCAGCCGGGACTCTTGGGGGTATGAGCAGTTCTTC
CDR3aa: CASSRDSWGYEQFF

len: 14
d_gene: -
j_gene: TRBJ2-2
v_gene: TRBV5-6
abundance: -
CDR3nt: TGTGCCAGCAGCTTCAGGGGGAACACCGGGGAGCTGTTTTTT
CDR3aa: CASSFRGNTGELFF

len: 16
d_gene: -
j_gene: TRBJ2-5
v_gene: TRBV15
abundance: -
CDR3nt: TGTGCCACCAGCAGAGCTAGGGTCCCGTCAGGGGAGACCCAGTACTTC
CDR3aa: CATSRARVPSGETQYF

len: 16
d_gene: TRBD2
j_gene: TRBJ2-3
v_gene: TRBV4-2
abundance: once
CDR3nt: TGTGCCAGCAGCCAAGATCCAGCGGGAAGGGGAGATACGCAGTATTTT
CDR3aa: CASSQDPAGRGDTQYF

len: 22
d_gene: TRBD2
j_gene: TRBJ2-2
v_gene: TRBV27
abundance: -
CDR3nt: TGTGCCAGCAGCCCGAGGGCCCCTAGCGGGAGGGCCGAACGGGGTAGAACCGGGGAGCTGTTTTTT
CDR3aa: CASSPRAPSGRAERGRTGELFF

len: 14
d_gene: TRBD2
j_gene: TRBJ2-4
v_gene: TRBV5-4
abundance: -
CDR3nt: TGTGCCAGCAGCGCCGTCGGGGGGGCAAACATTCAGTACTTC
CDR3aa: CASSAVGGANIQYF

len: 19
d_gene: -
j_gene: TRBJ2-6
v_gene: TRBV4-1
abundance: few
CDR3nt: TGCGCCAGCATCCAGTCAGGTGGCTTTTCCAGCTCTGGGGCCAACGTCCTGACTTTC
CDR3aa: CASIQSGGFSSSGANVLTF

len: 19
d_gene: TRBD2
j_gene: TRBJ2-5
v_gene: TRBV9
abundance: -
CDR3nt: TGTGCCAGCAGCTCCCGCCCCGGACTAGCGGGAGGTCGCCAAGAGACCCAGTACTTC
CDR3aa: CASSSRPGLAGGRQETQYF

len: 11
d_gene: -
j_gene: TRBJ2-5
v_gene: TRBV20-1
abundance: -
CDR3nt: TGCAGTGCTACGATCGGAGAGACCCAGTACTTC
CDR3aa: CSATIGETQYF

len: 16
d_gene: TRBD2
j_gene: TRBJ2-1
v_gene: TRBV28
abundance: -
CDR3nt: TGTGCCAGCAGCGTCGCCGCGAGCGGGAGCTACAATGAGCAGTTCTTC
CDR3aa: CASSVAASGSYNEQFF

len: 13
d_gene: TRBD1
j_gene: TRBJ2-7
v_gene: TRBV29-1
abundance: -
CDR3nt: TGCAGCGTTGGAACAGGGGAAGCCTACGAGCAGTACTTC
CDR3aa: CSVGTGEAYEQYF

len: 13
d_gene: -
j_gene: TRBJ2-7
v_gene: TRBV5-6
abundance: -
CDR3nt: TGTGCCAGCAGCTTGACAGGCGTGTACGAGCAGTACTTC
CDR3aa: CASSLTGVYEQYF

len: 13
d_gene: -
j_gene: TRBJ1-5
v_gene: TRBV2
abundance: -
CDR3nt: TGTGCCAGCAGTGGGACAGACAATCAGCCCCAGCATTTT
CDR3aa: CASSGTDNQPQHF

len: 13
d_gene: -
j_gene: TRBJ1-1
v_gene: TRBV10-3
abundance: -
CDR3nt: TGTGCCATCAGTGGTGGAGGCTCAGCTGAAGCTTTCTTT
CDR3aa: CAISGGGSAEAFF

len: 16
d_gene: -
j_gene: TRBJ2-1
v_gene: TRBV5-1
abundance: -
CDR3nt: TGCGCCAGCAGCTTGGATGGACAGAGCTTTAACAATGAGCAGTTCTTC
CDR3aa: CASSLDGQSFNNEQFF

len: 14
d_gene: TRBD2
j_gene: TRBJ2-1
v_gene: TRBV5-1
abundance: few
CDR3nt: TGCGCCAGCAGCTCGGGACTAGCTGGCAATGAGCAGTTCTTC
CDR3aa: CASSSGLAGNEQFF

len: 18
d_gene: TRBD1
j_gene: TRBJ1-4
v_gene: TRBV9
abundance: -
CDR3nt: TGTGCCAGCAGCACCGGGACAGGGGCCCCACCCCTTAATGAAAAACTGTTTTTT
CDR3aa: CASSTGTGAPPLNEKLFF

len: 13
d_gene: TRBD1
j_gene: TRBJ1-2
v_gene: TRBV28
abundance: many
CDR3nt: TGTGCCAGCAGTTTCCCCGGACAGGGATCCTACACCTTC
CDR3aa: CASSFPGQGSYTF

len: 15
d_gene: -
j_gene: TRBJ1-1
v_gene: TRBV4-2
abundance: -
CDR3nt: TGTGCCAGCAGCCACGAACAGGGAGCTAACACTGAAGCTTTCTTT
CDR3aa: CASSHEQGANTEAFF

len: 16
d_gene: -
j_gene: TRBJ2-6
v_gene: TRBV6-1
abundance: -
CDR3nt: TGTGCCAGCAGTGAAGTCTGGAGCTCTGGGGCCAACGTCCTGACTTTC
CDR3aa: CASSEVWSSGANVLTF

len: 14
d_gene: -
j_gene: TRBJ1-4
v_gene: TRBV2
abundance: -
CDR3nt: TGTGCCAGCACAGGGGTCGTGACTAATGAAAAACTGTTTTTT
CDR3aa: CASTGVVTNEKLFF

len: 13
d_gene: -
j_gene: TRBJ1-1
v_gene: TRBV5-1
abundance: once
CDR3nt: TGCGCCTCAGGAAGGCGATCGAACACTGAAGCTTTCTTT
CDR3aa: CASGRRSNTEAFF